The 22 T cell receptor beta chains reported below all come from one sample, sequenced in a study of cytomegalovirus exposure and HLA in healthy donors. PCR used 60 Vbeta primers and 13 Jbeta primers. Only in-frame clones appear in the TCRdb table, and some are missing; sequencing was by immunoSEQ multiplex PCR. The sample holds some 100,000 clones, 70% to 80% seen once. Sequences were obtained from PBMCs. Receptors originate from a man aged 50 or older in good health and CMV-seropositive.

The chain uses TRBV5-1 and TRBJ2-3, with 10 bases lining up with TRBD1. The ends lost 5 bases at V and 2 bases at J; junction bases unmatched: 11. CDR3 length: 17 amino acids. Germline CDR1 SGHRS, CDR2 YFSETQ. The CDR3 DNA sequence: TGCGCCAGCAGTATTGAGCCCGGGACAGGGGACACAGATACGCAGTATTTT. This sequence encodes CASSIEPGTGDTDTQYF.

In its sample, this clone was seen a few times. The chain recombines TRBV5-1 with TRBJ1-2, with 8 bases matching TRBD1. The V gene's germline CDR1 is SGHRS and CDR2 YFSETQ. The CDR3 spans 15 residues. Trimming at V came to 0 bases and at J to 0 bases, leaving 1 base not matched to a gene. The CDR3 DNA sequence: TGCGCCAGCAGCTTGGTACAGGGGGCTAACTATGGCTACACCTTC. Encoded protein: CASSLVQGANYGYTF.

This clone was picked up one time. The chain employs TRBV5-1 and TRBJ2-5; no definite D call. Trimming pared 4 bases from V and 1 base from J, leaving 8 bases between. This CDR3 has 13 residues. In germline, CDR1 is SGHRS, CDR2 YFSETQ. CDR3 in amino acids: CASSLEPQETQYF. The CDR3 DNA sequence: TGCGCCAGCAGCCTAGAGCCCCAAGAGACCCAGTACTTC.

The rearrangement links TRBV5-1 to TRBJ2-1; TRBD2 matches at 7 bases. V trimming: 1 base; J trimming: 8 bases; junction bases outside the gene matches: 21. Germline CDR1 SGHRS, CDR2 YFSETQ. The CDR3 contains 19 residues. CDR3 sequence reads: CASSLRTHGLAGGTDEQFF. The CDR3 nucleotides are TGCGCCAGCAGCTTGCGAACCCATGGGTTAGCGGGTGGGACCGATGAGCAGTTCTTC.

The J gene is TRBJ1-1, the V gene TRBV20-1; no definite D call. In germline, CDR1 is DFQATT, CDR2 SNEGSKA (reference sequence). CDR3 length equals 11 residues. V lost 6 bases, J lost 3 bases, and 8 bases lay in between. The CDR3 DNA reads as TGCAGTGCGGAGGAACACACTGAAGCTTTCTTT. Protein: CSAEEHTEAFF.

This chain links TRBV9 with TRBJ1-1; a weak D match, TRBD1 (6 bases). Per germline, CDR1 SGDLS and CDR2 YYNGEE. V shed 4 bases and J shed 4 bases, with 11 bases lying between them. The CDR3 runs to 13 residues. CDR3 region: CASSPVGATEAFF. The CDR3 nucleotides are TGTGCCAGCAGCCCGGTGGGGGCCACTGAAGCTTTCTTT.

The V and J genes are TRBV6-1 and TRBJ2-7; possible D gene TRBD1, 5 bases. The V gene's germline CDR1 is MNHNS and CDR2 SASEGT. There are 12 residues in the CDR3. V was cut by 7 bases and J by 2 bases, with 9 bases left in between. As DNA, the CDR3 is TGTGCCAGCAAAGGGGAAGCCTACGAGCAGTACTTC. Translation: CASKGEAYEQYF.

This CDR3 reads CASSLGQGAMYEQYF. CDR3 nucleotide sequence: TGCGCCAGCAGCTTGGGGCAGGGGGCAATGTACGAGCAGTACTTC. The chain has TRBV5-1 and TRBJ2-5; 8 nucleotides agree with TRBD1. The last part of the DNA fits TRBJ2-7 better; the J call may be wrong. The CDR3 consists of 15 residues. Germline CDR1 reads SGHRS; CDR2 reads YFSETQ.

The chain recombines TRBV10-3 with TRBJ2-5; perhaps TRBD2 as D (5 bases). Germline V lookup: CDR1 ENHRY, CDR2 SYGVKD. Trimming removed 0 bases from V and 4 bases from J, with 9 bases in between. This CDR3 region has 14 residues. The CDR3 is CAISESNGGETQYF. The CDR3 DNA follows: TGTGCCATCAGTGAGTCAAACGGAGGAGAGACCCAGTACTTC.

The V gene is TRBV4-2, the J gene TRBJ1-4, with D hard to call. Germline CDR1 reads LGHNA; CDR2 reads YNFKEQ. This CDR3 comprises 15 residues. Trimming cost V 1 base and J 3 bases, with 9 bases left between them. The CDR3 bases are TGTGCCAGCAGCCAAGTTCACGGGGCTAATGAAAAACTGTTTTTT. Translated: CASSQVHGANEKLFF.

The CDR3 region is CASTLSGNMFF. Written as DNA, the CDR3 is TGTGCCAGCACCCTGTCAGGGAACATGTTTTTT. The rearrangement links TRBV2 to TRBJ1-4; D perhaps matches TRBD1 (5 bases). This CDR3 comprises 11 residues. Looked up from germline, CDR1 is SNHLY and CDR2 is FYNNEI. The ends were cut back, 7 bases at V and 15 bases at J, with 15 bases in the middle. Based on the CDR3 plus reference TRBV2 and TRBJ1-4, the full variable domain is EPEVTQTPSHQVTQMGQEVILRCVPISNHLYFYWYRQILGQKVEFLVSFYNNEISEKSEIFDDQFSVERPDGSNFTLKIRSTKLEDSAMYFCASTLSGNMFFGSGTQLSVL.

The V call is TRBV5-1, the J call TRBJ2-3; D gene ambiguous. The ends were cut back, 1 base at V and 1 base at J, with 4 bases in the middle. The CDR3 consists of 13 residues. CDR1 is SGHRS and CDR2 is YFSETQ in the germline V gene. CDR3 DNA: TGCGCCAGCAGCTTGTCGGGCACAGATACGCAGTATTTT. This gives the protein CASSLSGTDTQYF.

The rearrangement joins TRBV7-2 to TRBJ2-7; 7 positions agree with TRBD1. CDR1 is SGHTA, CDR2 FQGNSA, per germline. The CDR3 extends over 15 amino acids. J lost 3 bases, V lost 7 bases, and 12 bases had no gene match. The DNA of the CDR3 is TGTGCCAGCAACCCAGGGGGACCTTCCCTCTACGAGCAGTACTTC. Protein product: CASNPGGPSLYEQYF.

The chain couples TRBV5-1 to TRBJ2-2; 8 bases match TRBD2. Germline CDR1 is SGHRS and CDR2 is YFSETQ. Losses at the gene ends were 8 bases for V and 2 bases for J; bases not matched to a gene: 5. The CDR3 contains 14 residues. The CDR3 nucleotides are TGCGCCAGTCACGGGGGGGAAAACACCGGGGAGCTGTTTTTT. Encoded protein: CASHGGENTGELFF.

This clone was counted between two and nine times. The chain combines TRBV7-2 with TRBJ1-1; D gene ambiguous. The germline V and J ends were trimmed by 5 bases and 5 bases, with 12 bases remaining between them. Germline lookup yields CDR1 SGHTA and CDR2 FQGNSA. The CDR3 is 13 amino acids. The CDR3, as DNA: TGTGCCAGCAGCCTTAATGGGAGGACTGAAGCTTTCTTT. Translating it yields CASSLNGRTEAFF. Filled out from reference TRBV7-2 and TRBJ1-1, the complete variable domain reads GAGVSQSPSNKVTEKGKDVELRCDPISGHTALYWYRQSLGQGLEFLIYFQGNSAPDKSGLPSDRFSAERTGGSVSTLTIQRTQQEDSAVYLCASSLNGRTEAFFGQGTRLTVV.

The chain recombines TRBV14 with TRBJ2-1, with 10 bases that match TRBD2. CDR1 is SGHDN and CDR2 is FVKESK in the germline V gene. The J segment lost 15 bases and the V segment lost 1 base, leaving 12 bases of the junction unmatched. This CDR3 has 15 amino acids. DNA of the CDR3: TGTGCCAGCAGCCAAGGGCCCCGAGGAGCGGGGGGGCTGTTCTTC. This translates into CASSQGPRGAGGLFF.

This chain joins TRBV9 and TRBJ2-3; 7 bases fit TRBD2. CDR1 and CDR2 from the germline V gene are SGDLS and YYNGEE. The V segment lost 4 bases and the J segment 5 bases; nucleotides outside the gene matches: 13. The CDR3 runs to 16 residues. The CDR3 DNA is TGTGCCAGCAGCTCGCGACTAGCCGTACTGGTAGATACGCAGTATTTT. Translating gives CASSSRLAVLVDTQYF.

The chain employs TRBV7-8 and TRBJ1-1; 9 bases agree with TRBD1. V lost 5 bases to trimming and J lost 6 bases; unmatched junction nucleotides: 10. Per the germline V gene, CDR1 is SGHVS and CDR2 is FQNEAQ. CDR3 length equals 15 residues. The CDR3 region has the DNA TGTGCCAGCAGCACAGGATCCGACAGGGGGGCTGAAGCTTTCTTT. Its protein is CASSTGSDRGAEAFF.

The CDR3 DNA follows: TGCAGCGTTGGGACTGATCGTCTAGTTGAGCAGTTCTTC. Protein product: CSVGTDRLVEQFF. V is TRBV29-1 and J is TRBJ2-1; D is possibly TRBD2 (5 bases). The germline V and J ends were trimmed by 4 bases and 9 bases, with 16 bases remaining between them. The CDR3 is 13 residues long. Germline V gene lookup returns CDR1 SQVTM and CDR2 ANQGSEA.

The chain recombines TRBV7-8 with TRBJ2-7; possible D gene TRBD2, 6 bases. With 4 bases removed from V and 7 bases from J, the gap between germline ends came to 20 bases. Germline lookup yields CDR1 SGHVS and CDR2 FQNEAQ. The CDR3 loop spans 15 amino acids. The CDR3 reads CASSSWDFGTREQYF. CDR3 sequence (DNA): TGTGCCAGCAGCTCATGGGACTTTGGGACGAGGGAGCAGTACTTC.

The V and J genes are TRBV7-6 and TRBJ2-2, with a weak D call TRBD1 (5 bases). The CDR3 is made up of 15 amino acids. The germline gives CDR1 SGHVS, CDR2 FNYEAQ. Trimming took off 2 bases at V and 5 bases at J, with 12 bases between the two ends. Here the CDR3 reads CASSLSGAGTGELFF. CDR3 coding DNA: TGTGCCAGCAGCTTAAGTGGGGCCGGGACCGGGGAGCTGTTTTTT.

The chain is built from TRBV19 and TRBJ1-1; 8 nucleotides align to TRBD1. The CDR3 is made up of 12 amino acids. V was clipped by 10 bases and J by 5 bases; unmatched bases: 6. The V gene's germline CDR1 is LNHDA and CDR2 SQIVND (reference sequence). CDR3 nucleotides: TGTGCCACCACAGGGGGGGGGACTGAAGCTTTCTTT. Residues: CATTGGGTEAFF.